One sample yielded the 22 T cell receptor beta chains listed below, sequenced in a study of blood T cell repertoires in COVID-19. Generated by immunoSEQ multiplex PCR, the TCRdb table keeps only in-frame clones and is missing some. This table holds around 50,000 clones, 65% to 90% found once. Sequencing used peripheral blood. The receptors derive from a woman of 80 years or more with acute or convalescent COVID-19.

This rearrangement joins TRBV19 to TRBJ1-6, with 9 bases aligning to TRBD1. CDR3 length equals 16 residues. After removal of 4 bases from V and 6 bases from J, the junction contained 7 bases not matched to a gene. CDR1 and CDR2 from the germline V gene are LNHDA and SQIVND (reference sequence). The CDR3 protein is CASSTTGQGSNSPLHF. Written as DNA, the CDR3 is TGTGCCAGTAGTACTACTGGACAGGGGAGTAATTCACCCCTCCACTTT. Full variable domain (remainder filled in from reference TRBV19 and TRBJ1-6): DGGITQSPKYLFRKEGQNVTLSCEQNLNHDAMYWYRQDPGQGLRLIYYSQIVNDFQKGDIAEGYSVSREKKESFPLTVTSAQKNPTAFYLCASSTTGQGSNSPLHFGNGTRLTVT.

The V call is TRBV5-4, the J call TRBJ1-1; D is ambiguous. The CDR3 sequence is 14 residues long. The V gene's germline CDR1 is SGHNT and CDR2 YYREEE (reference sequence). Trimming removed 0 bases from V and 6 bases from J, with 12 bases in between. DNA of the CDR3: TGTGCCAGCAGCTTGGCCGTTCCTCGCGCTGAAGCTTTCTTT. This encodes CASSLAVPRAEAFF.

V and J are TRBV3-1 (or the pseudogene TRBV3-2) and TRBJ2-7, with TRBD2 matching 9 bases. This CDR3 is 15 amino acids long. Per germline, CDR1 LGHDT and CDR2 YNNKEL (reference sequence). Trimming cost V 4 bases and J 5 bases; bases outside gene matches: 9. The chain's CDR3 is CASSRILAGTNEQYF. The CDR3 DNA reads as TGTGCCAGCAGCCGAATCCTAGCGGGGACGAACGAGCAGTACTTC.

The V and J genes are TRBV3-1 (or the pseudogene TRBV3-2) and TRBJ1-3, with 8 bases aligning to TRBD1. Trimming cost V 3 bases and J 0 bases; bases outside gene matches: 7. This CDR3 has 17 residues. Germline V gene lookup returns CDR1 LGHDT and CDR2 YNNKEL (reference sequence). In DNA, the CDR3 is TGTGCCAGCAGCCAGTACAGGGGGATTAACTCTGGAAACACCATATATTTT. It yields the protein CASSQYRGINSGNTIYF.

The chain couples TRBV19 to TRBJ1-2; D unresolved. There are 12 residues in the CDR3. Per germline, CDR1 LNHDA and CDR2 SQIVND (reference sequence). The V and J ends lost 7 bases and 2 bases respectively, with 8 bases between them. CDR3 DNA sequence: TGTGCCAGTAATCCGAGGAACTATGGCTACACCTTC. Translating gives CASNPRNYGYTF. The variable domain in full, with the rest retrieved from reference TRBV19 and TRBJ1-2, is DGGITQSPKYLFRKEGQNVTLSCEQNLNHDAMYWYRQDPGQGLRLIYYSQIVNDFQKGDIAEGYSVSREKKESFPLTVTSAQKNPTAFYLCASNPRNYGYTFGSGTRLTVV.

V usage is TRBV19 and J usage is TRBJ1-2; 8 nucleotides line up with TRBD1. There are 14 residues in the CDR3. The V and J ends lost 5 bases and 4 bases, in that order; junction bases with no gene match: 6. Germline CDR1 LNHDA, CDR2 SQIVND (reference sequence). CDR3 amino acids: CASSSKTGAYGYTF. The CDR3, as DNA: TGTGCCAGTAGTTCCAAGACAGGGGCCTATGGCTACACCTTC. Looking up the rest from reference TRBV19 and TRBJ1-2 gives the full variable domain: DGGITQSPKYLFRKEGQNVTLSCEQNLNHDAMYWYRQDPGQGLRLIYYSQIVNDFQKGDIAEGYSVSREKKESFPLTVTSAQKNPTAFYLCASSSKTGAYGYTFGSGTRLTVV.

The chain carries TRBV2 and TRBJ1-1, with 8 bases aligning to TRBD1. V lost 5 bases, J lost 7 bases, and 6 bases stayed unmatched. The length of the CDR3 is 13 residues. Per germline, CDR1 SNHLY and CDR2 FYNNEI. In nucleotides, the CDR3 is TGTGCCAGCAGTTTGCAGGGGGCGATTGAAGCTTTCTTT. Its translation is CASSLQGAIEAFF.

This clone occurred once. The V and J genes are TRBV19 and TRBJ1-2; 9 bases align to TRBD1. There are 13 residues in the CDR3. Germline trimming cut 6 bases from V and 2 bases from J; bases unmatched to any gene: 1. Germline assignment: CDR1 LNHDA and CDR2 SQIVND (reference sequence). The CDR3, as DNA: TGTGCCAGTAGAGGACAGGGGAACTATGGCTACACCTTC. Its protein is CASRGQGNYGYTF.

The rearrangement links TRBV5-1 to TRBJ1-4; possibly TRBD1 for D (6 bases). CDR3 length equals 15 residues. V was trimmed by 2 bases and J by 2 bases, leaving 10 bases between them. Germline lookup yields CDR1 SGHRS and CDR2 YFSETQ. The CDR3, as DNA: TGCGCCAGCAGCTTACAGGGAGCGACTAATGAAAAACTGTTTTTT. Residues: CASSLQGATNEKLFF.

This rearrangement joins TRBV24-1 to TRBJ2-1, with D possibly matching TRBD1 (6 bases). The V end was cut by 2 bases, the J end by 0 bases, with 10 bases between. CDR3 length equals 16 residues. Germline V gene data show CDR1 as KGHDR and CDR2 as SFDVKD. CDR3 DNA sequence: TGTGCCACCAGTGATTCCGGGACACCCTCCTACAATGAGCAGTTCTTC. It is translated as CATSDSGTPSYNEQFF.

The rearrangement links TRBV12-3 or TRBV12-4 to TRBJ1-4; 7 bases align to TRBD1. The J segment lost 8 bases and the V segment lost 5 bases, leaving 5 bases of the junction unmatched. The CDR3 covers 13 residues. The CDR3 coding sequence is TGTGCCAGCAGTCCCAGGACAGGAGAAAAACTGTTTTTT. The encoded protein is CASSPRTGEKLFF.

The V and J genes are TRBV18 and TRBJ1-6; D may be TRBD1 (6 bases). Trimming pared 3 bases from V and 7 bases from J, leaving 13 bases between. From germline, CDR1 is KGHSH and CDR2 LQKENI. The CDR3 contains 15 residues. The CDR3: CASSPVGQGNSPLHF. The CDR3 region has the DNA TGTGCCAGCTCACCCGTCGGGCAGGGGAATTCACCCCTCCACTTT.

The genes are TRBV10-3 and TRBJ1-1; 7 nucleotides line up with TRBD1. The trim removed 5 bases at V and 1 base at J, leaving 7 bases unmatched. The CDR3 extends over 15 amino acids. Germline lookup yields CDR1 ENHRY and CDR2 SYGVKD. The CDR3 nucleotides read TGTGCCATCAGTAAGGGGGCAGGGAAGAACACTGAAGCTTTCTTT. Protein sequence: CAISKGAGKNTEAFF.

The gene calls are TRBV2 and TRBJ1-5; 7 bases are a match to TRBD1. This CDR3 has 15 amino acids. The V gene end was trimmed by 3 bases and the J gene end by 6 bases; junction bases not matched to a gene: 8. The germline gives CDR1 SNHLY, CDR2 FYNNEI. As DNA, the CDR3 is TGTGCCAGCAGTGATAGGGGACAGATGTTTCAGCCCCAGCATTTT. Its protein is CASSDRGQMFQPQHF. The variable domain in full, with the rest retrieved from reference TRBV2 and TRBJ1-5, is EPEVTQTPSHQVTQMGQEVILRCVPISNHLYFYWYRQILGQKVEFLVSFYNNEISEKSEIFDDQFSVERPDGSNFTLKIRSTKLEDSAMYFCASSDRGQMFQPQHFGDGTRLSIL.

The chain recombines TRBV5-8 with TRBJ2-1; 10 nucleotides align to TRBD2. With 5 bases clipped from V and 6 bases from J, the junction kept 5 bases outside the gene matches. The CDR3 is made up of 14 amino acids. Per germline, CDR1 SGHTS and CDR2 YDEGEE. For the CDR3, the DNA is TGTGCCAGCAGATCAGCGGGGGGGCCCAATGAGCAGTTCTTC. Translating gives CASRSAGGPNEQFF.

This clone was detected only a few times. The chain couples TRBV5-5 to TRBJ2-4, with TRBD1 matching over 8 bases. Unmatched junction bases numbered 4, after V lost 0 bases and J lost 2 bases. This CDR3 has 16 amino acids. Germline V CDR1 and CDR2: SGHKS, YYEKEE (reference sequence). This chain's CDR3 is CASSLDRGTSKNIQYF. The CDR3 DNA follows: TGTGCCAGCAGCTTGGACAGGGGGACATCCAAAAACATTCAGTACTTC.

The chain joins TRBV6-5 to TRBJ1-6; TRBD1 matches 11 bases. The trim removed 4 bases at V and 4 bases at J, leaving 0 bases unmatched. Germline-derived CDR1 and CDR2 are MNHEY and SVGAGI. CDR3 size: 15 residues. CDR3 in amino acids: CASSWDRGYNSPLHF. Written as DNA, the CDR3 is TGTGCCAGCAGTTGGGACAGGGGGTATAATTCACCCCTCCACTTT.

CDR3 DNA: TGCGCCAGCAGCCGGTCCGCCTCGACCGGGACAGGGCGTAACACCGGGGAGCTGTTTTTT. The encoded protein is CASSRSASTGTGRNTGELFF. This sequence joins TRBV4-1 and TRBJ2-2; 9 positions match TRBD1. The junction had 17 bases not matched to a gene; V was cut back by 4 bases and J by 2 bases. CDR1 is MGHRA, CDR2 YSYEKL, per germline. The CDR3 contains 20 residues.

CDR3 residues: CATSRGTGYNEQFF. CDR3 coding DNA: TGTGCCACCAGCAGAGGGACAGGATACAATGAGCAGTTCTTC. The chain couples TRBV15 to TRBJ2-1; 7 bases agree with TRBD1. The J segment lost 4 bases and the V segment lost 1 base, leaving 1 base of the junction unmatched. The length of the CDR3 is 14 residues. Germline assignment: CDR1 LNHNV and CDR2 YYDKDF (reference sequence).

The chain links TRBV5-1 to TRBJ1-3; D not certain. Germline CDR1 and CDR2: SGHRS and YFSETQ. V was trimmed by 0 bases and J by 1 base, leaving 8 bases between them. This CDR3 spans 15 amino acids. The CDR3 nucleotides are TGCGCCAGCAGCTTGGAAGCGGGGTCTGGAAACACCATATATTTT. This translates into CASSLEAGSGNTIYF.

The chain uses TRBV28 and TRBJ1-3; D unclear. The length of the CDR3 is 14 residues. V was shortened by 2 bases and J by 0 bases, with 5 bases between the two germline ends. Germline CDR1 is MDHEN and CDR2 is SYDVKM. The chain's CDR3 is CASSLRDSGNTIYF. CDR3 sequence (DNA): TGTGCCAGCAGTTTACGGGACTCTGGAAACACCATATATTTT.

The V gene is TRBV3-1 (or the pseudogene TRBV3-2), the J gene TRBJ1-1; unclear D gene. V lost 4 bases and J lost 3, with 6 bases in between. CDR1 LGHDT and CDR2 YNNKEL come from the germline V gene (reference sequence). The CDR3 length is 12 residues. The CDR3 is CASSLADTEAFF. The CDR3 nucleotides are TGTGCCAGCAGCCTCGCGGACACTGAAGCTTTCTTT.